Listed here are 9 T cell receptor beta chains from one sample, sequenced in a study of cytomegalovirus exposure and HLA in healthy donors. A multiplex PCR was run with 60 Vbeta primers and 13 Jbeta primers. Here immunoSEQ multiplex PCR was the method, and the copy in TCRdb shows in-frame clones only, minus some. The data show about 100,000 clones, over 70% seen once. The material sequenced was PBMCs. These receptor sequences come from a man aged 25 to 45 in good health and CMV-seronegative.

The gene calls are TRBV7-9 and TRBJ2-3, with 9 bases aligning to TRBD2. The V and J ends lost 5 bases and 3 bases, in that order; junction bases with no gene match: 9. From germline, CDR1 is SEHNR and CDR2 FQNEAQ (reference sequence). CDR3 length: 16 amino acids. The CDR3, as DNA: TGTGCCAGCAGCCCTTGGACTAGCGAGGAGACAGATACGCAGTATTTT. Residues: CASSPWTSEETDTQYF.

V is TRBV9 and J is TRBJ2-7, with 8 nucleotides matching TRBD2. Germline V gene lookup returns CDR1 SGDLS and CDR2 YYNGEE. This CDR3 is 15 amino acids long. Trimming at V came to 4 bases and at J to 2 bases, leaving 8 bases not matched to a gene. The CDR3 spells CASSPGGDATYEQYF. DNA for the CDR3: TGTGCCAGCAGCCCGGGGGGGGACGCTACCTACGAGCAGTACTTC.

The sample holds a few counts of this clone. The rearrangement uses TRBV18 and TRBJ2-6; D may be TRBD2 (5 bases). The V end lost 5 bases, the J end lost 0 bases, and 8 bases lay between the germline ends. Germline CDR1 reads KGHSH; CDR2 reads LQKENI. The CDR3 runs to 15 residues. The CDR3 reads CASSSGVSGANVLTF. Here the CDR3 DNA reads TGTGCCAGCTCATCCGGGGTCTCTGGGGCCAACGTCCTGACTTTC.

This clone was seen a single time. V usage is TRBV6-4 and J usage is TRBJ2-3, with 12 bases aligning to TRBD1. There are 15 residues in the CDR3. Trimming took 6 bases from V and 4 from J; bases not matched to a gene: 5. From germline, CDR1 is MRHNA and CDR2 SNTAGT. In DNA, the CDR3 is TGTGCCAGCAGGCCGGGACAGGGGGCTTCAGATACGCAGTATTTT. As protein: CASRPGQGASDTQYF.

This clone was detected a few times. This chain joins TRBV7-9 and TRBJ2-5, with D perhaps matching TRBD2 (5 bases). This CDR3 contains 15 residues. Per germline, CDR1 SEHNR and CDR2 FQNEAQ (reference sequence). The V and J ends lost 3 bases and 4 bases respectively, with 15 bases between them. The CDR3 spells CASSLGGSKGETQYF. The DNA of the CDR3 is TGTGCCAGCAGCTTGGGCGGGTCGAAGGGAGAGACCCAGTACTTC. The whole variable domain, remainder taken from reference TRBV7-9 and TRBJ2-5, is DTGVSQNPRHKITKRGQNVTFRCDPISEHNRLYWYRQTLGQGPEFLTYFQNEAQLEKSRLLSDRFSAERPKGSFSTLEIQRTEQGDSAMYLCASSLGGSKGETQYFGPGTRLLVL.

The chain combines TRBV28 with TRBJ1-2, with 12 bases aligning to TRBD1. The germline CDR1 and CDR2 sequences are MDHEN and SYDVKM. The CDR3 spans 16 residues. Trimming took 6 bases from V and 5 from J; bases not matched to a gene: 10. The CDR3 sequence is CASSLTGTGGVYGYTF. For the CDR3, the DNA is TGTGCCAGCAGCCTCACCGGGACAGGGGGCGTTTATGGCTACACCTTC.

CDR3 region: CASSEYSNQPQHF. Here the CDR3 DNA reads TGCGCCAGCAGCGAGTATAGCAATCAGCCCCAGCATTTT. This chain links TRBV5-1 with TRBJ1-5; D is undetermined. The V gene's germline CDR1 is SGHRS and CDR2 YFSETQ. The CDR3 sequence is 13 residues long. V lost 4 bases to trimming and J lost 0 bases, with 5 bases between them.

The rearrangement links TRBV29-1 to TRBJ2-4, with 9 bases that match TRBD1. V shed 7 bases and J 8 bases; nucleotides not matched to a gene: 9. Looked up from germline, CDR1 is SQVTM and CDR2 is ANQGSEA. This CDR3 is 13 amino acids long. The CDR3 nucleotides read TGCAGCGGCAAAGACAGGGGGGGGTACATTCAGTACTTC. Translated, it gives CSGKDRGGYIQYF.

The CDR3 DNA sequence: TGTGCCAGTAGTGGGGACAGAGACTATGGCTACACCTTC. The encoded protein is CASSGDRDYGYTF. The chain carries TRBV19 and TRBJ1-2, with TRBD1 matching 7 bases. V lost 5 bases, J lost 3 bases, and 3 bases stayed unmatched. This CDR3 has 13 residues. The germline gives CDR1 LNHDA, CDR2 SQIVND (reference sequence).